These T cell receptor beta chains were read from a single sample in a study of blood T cells in healthy people across ages. TCRdb passed the 5' RACE reads through MiXCR, listing each CDR3 protein once. The table has more than 900,000 distinct CDR3 sequences, roughly 29% seen once; the top ten hold roughly 10%. Another study also made use of these data, one on T cells of mothers and their children.

The specimen sequenced was blood. These receptors all stem from a woman in her 40s in good health. The CDR3 runs from the conserved cysteine through the conserved F or W. The order of the fields is clone size, D gene, V gene, CDR3 length, J gene, CDR3 protein, CDR3 DNA. The D gene is left open where the match is weak. Clone size appears in some rows only: once, few, many, or a class for an expanded clone.

few	.	TRBV18	14	TRBJ1-1	CASSTGPGGREAFF	TGTGCCAGCTCAACAGGGCCCGGGGGCAGGGAAGCTTTCTTT
few	.	TRBV7-2	14	TRBJ2-5	CASSLRTLKETQYF	TGTGCCAGCAGCCTCCGGACGCTAAAAGAGACCCAGTACTTC
.	.	TRBV5-1	14	TRBJ1-6	CASSAPDGNSPLHF	TGCGCCAGCAGCGCCCCGGACGGCAATTCACCCCTCCACTTT
.	TRBD2	TRBV7-2	14	TRBJ2-4	CASSSTGGWYEQYF	TGTGCCAGCAGCTCAACGGGGGGGTGGTATGAGCAGTACTTC
.	.	TRBV28	20	TRBJ2-3	CASSSLIKPPAGSPTDTQYF	TGTGCCAGCAGTTCCCTAATCAAACCCCCCGCAGGATCACCCACAGATACGCAGTATTTT
.	TRBD1	TRBV3-1	14	TRBJ2-1	CASSPLGQEYEQFF	TGTGCCAGCAGCCCGCTGGGACAGGAGTACGAGCAGTTCTTC
.	.	TRBV9	16	TRBJ2-3	CASSARHSQSTDTQYF	TGTGCCAGCAGCGCAAGACACTCCCAGAGCACAGATACGCAGTATTTT
few	TRBD2	TRBV20-1	15	TRBJ2-3	CSARDPSGVGDTQYF	TGCAGTGCTAGAGATCCTAGCGGGGTGGGAGATACGCAGTATTTT
.	.	TRBV28	19	TRBJ2-3	CASSSFRFRPNISTDTQYF	TGTGCCAGCAGTTCCTTCCGTTTCCGACCGAATATAAGCACAGATACGCAGTATTTT
few	TRBD1	TRBV28	15	TRBJ2-5	CASSALGTGEETQYF	TGTGCCAGCAGTGCCCTAGGGACAGGGGAAGAGACCCAGTACTTC
.	.	TRBV7-9	14	TRBJ1-2	CASSSRDWAFGYTF	TGTGCCAGCAGCTCCCGGGACTGGGCTTTTGGCTACACCTTC
.	.	TRBV6-6	17	TRBJ2-6	CASSSGARLSGANVLTF	TGTGCCAGCAGTTCAGGTGCCCGACTCTCTGGGGCCAACGTCCTGACTTTC
many	.	TRBV27	13	TRBJ1-5	CASSLSGHQPQHF	TGTGCCAGCAGTTTATCAGGGCATCAGCCCCAGCATTTT
.	.	TRBV28	14	TRBJ1-4	CASSSGVLNEKLFF	TGTGCCAGCAGCTCAGGGGTCCTTAATGAAAAACTGTTTTTT
once	TRBD1	TRBV30	12	TRBJ2-7	CAGGRGTYEQYF	TGTGCCGGGGGCAGGGGGACCTACGAGCAGTACTTC
many	.	TRBV12-3/TRBV12-4	14	TRBJ2-1	CASSLNPQYNEQFF	TGTGCCAGCAGTTTAAACCCACAATACAATGAGCAGTTCTTC
.	.	TRBV9	13	TRBJ2-1	CASSVKGFDEQFF	TGTGCCAGCAGCGTAAAAGGGTTTGATGAGCAGTTCTTC
many	.	TRBV6-1	15	TRBJ1-2	CASSELGQFNYGYTF	TGTGCCAGCAGTGAATTGGGGCAGTTTAACTATGGCTACACCTTC
many	.	TRBV3-1	14	TRBJ2-3	CASSQGHLTDTQYF	TGTGCCAGCAGCCAAGGACACCTCACAGATACGCAGTATTTT
few	.	TRBV5-5	12	TRBJ1-4	CASSFQNEKLFF	TGTGCCAGCAGCTTCCAGAATGAAAAACTGTTTTTT
.	TRBD1	TRBV20-1	12	TRBJ2-1	CSGGGSYNGQFF	TGCAGTGGAGGGGGCAGCTACAATGGGCAGTTCTTC
many	.	TRBV10-3	17	TRBJ2-3	CAIKSGTPYSRTDTQYF	TGTGCCATCAAATCCGGGACCCCATACAGTCGTACAGATACGCAGTATTTT
.	.	TRBV28	16	TRBJ2-1	CASSPLGVRPYNEQFF	TGTGCCAGCAGTCCCCTCGGCGTCCGCCCCTACAATGAGCAGTTCTTC
.	.	TRBV4-1	11	TRBJ1-2	CAIGGDYGYTF	TGCGCCATCGGGGGGGACTATGGCTACACCTTC
.	TRBD2	TRBV3-1	17	TRBJ2-1	CASSQASAGDLYNEQFF	TGTGCCAGCAGCCAAGCGTCCGCGGGGGATCTCTACAATGAGCAGTTCTTC